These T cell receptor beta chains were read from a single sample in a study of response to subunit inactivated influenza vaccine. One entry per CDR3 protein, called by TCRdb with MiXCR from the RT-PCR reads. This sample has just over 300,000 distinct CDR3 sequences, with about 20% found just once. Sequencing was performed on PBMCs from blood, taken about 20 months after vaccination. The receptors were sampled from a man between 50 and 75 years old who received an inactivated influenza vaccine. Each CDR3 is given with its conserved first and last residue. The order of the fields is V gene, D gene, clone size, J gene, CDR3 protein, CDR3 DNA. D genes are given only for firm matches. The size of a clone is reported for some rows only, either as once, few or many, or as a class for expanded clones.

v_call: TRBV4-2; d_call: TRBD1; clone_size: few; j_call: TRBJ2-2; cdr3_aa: CASSQAQGAGTGELFF; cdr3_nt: TGTGCCAGCAGCCAAGCCCAGGGGGCAGGCACCGGGGAGCTGTTTTTT
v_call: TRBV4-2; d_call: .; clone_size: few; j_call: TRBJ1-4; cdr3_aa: CASSQEGRSVNEKLFF; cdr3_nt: TGTGCCAGCAGCCAAGAGGGACGCTCAGTTAATGAAAAACTGTTTTTT
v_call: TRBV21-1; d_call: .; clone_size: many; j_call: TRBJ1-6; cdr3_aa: CASSKKGGQGGSPLHF; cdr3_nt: TGTGCCAGCAGCAAAAAAGGGGGTCAGGGGGGTTCACCCCTCCACTTT
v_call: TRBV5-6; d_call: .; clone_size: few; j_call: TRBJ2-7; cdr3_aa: CASSLGFYEQYF; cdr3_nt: TGTGCCAGCAGCTTGGGCTTCTACGAGCAGTACTTC
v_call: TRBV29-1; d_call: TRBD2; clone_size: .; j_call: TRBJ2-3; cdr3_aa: CSVDDGRVDTQYF; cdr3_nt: TGCAGCGTTGATGACGGGAGGGTAGATACGCAGTATTTT
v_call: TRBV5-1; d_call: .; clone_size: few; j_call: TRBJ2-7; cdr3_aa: CASSLVSYREPYEQYF; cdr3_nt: TGCGCCAGCAGCTTGGTTTCTTACAGAGAACCCTACGAGCAGTACTTC
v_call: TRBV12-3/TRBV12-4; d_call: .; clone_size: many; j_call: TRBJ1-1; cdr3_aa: CASSFKYRTEAFF; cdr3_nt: TGTGCCAGCAGTTTTAAGTACCGAACTGAAGCTTTCTTT
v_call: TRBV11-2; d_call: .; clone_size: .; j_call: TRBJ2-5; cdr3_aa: CASRGPGNQYF; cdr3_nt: TGTGCCAGCAGGGGACCGGGAAACCAGTACTTC
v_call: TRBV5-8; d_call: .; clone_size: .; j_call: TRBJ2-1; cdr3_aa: CASSFDRSEYNEQFF; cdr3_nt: TGTGCCAGCAGCTTCGATAGGTCGGAATACAATGAGCAGTTCTTC
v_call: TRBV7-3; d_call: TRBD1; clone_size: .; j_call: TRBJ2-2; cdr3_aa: CASSPDRSTGELFF; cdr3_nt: TGTGCCAGCAGTCCGGACAGGAGCACCGGGGAGCTGTTTTTT
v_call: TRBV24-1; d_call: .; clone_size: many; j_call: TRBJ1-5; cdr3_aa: CATSDHRGPNQPQHF; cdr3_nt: TGTGCCACCAGTGATCACCGGGGGCCCAATCAGCCCCAGCATTTT
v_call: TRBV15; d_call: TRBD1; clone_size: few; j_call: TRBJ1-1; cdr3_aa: CATSRSGQVNTEAFF; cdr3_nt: TGTGCCACCAGCAGATCAGGACAGGTGAACACTGAAGCTTTCTTT
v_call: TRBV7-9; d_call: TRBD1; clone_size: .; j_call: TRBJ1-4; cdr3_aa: CASSLGIRTGQEKLFF; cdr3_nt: TGTGCCAGCAGCTTAGGGATCCGGACAGGGCAGGAAAAACTGTTTTTT
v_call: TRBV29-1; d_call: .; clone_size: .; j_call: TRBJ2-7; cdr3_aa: CSVAQGYEQYF; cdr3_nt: TGCAGCGTGGCACAGGGCTACGAGCAGTACTTC
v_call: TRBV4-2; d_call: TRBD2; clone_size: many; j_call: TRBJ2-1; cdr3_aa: CASSQKTSGGTYNEQFF; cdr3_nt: TGTGCCAGCAGCCAGAAGACTAGCGGGGGGACCTACAATGAGCAGTTCTTC
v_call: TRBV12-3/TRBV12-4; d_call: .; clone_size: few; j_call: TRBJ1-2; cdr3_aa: CASSLGVGSGYTF; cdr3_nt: TGTGCCAGCAGTTTAGGGGTCGGGTCCGGCTACACCTTC
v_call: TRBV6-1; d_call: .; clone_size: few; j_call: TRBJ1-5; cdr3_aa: CASSTGRRVYSNQPQHF; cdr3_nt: TGTGCCAGCAGTACGGGGCGCAGGGTATATAGCAATCAGCCCCAGCATTTT
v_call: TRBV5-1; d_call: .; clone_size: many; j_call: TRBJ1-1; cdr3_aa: CASSKQGMNTEAFF; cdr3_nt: TGCGCCAGCAGCAAACAGGGCATGAACACTGAAGCTTTCTTT
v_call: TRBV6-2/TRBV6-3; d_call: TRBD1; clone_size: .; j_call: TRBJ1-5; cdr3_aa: CASSMGTGIQPQHF; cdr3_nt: TGTGCCAGCAGCATGGGGACAGGGATTCAGCCCCAGCATTTT
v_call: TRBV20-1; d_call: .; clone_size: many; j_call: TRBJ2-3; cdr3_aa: CSARGREFQGDTQYF; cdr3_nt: TGCAGTGCTAGAGGTCGGGAGTTTCAAGGAGATACGCAGTATTTT
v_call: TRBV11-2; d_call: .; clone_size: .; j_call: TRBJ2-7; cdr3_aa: CASSPPVGGAGEQYF; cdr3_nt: TGTGCCAGCAGCCCCCCCGTGGGGGGGGCTGGCGAGCAGTACTTC
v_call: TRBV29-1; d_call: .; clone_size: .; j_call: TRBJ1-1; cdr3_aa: CSVEDYPRRMSKANTEAFF; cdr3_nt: TGCAGCGTTGAAGATTACCCACGAAGAATGTCAAAGGCGAACACTGAAGCTTTCTTT
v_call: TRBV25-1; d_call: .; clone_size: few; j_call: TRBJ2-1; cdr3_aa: CASSETVGSYNEQFF; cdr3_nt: TGTGCCAGCAGTGAAACCGTGGGTTCCTACAATGAGCAGTTCTTC
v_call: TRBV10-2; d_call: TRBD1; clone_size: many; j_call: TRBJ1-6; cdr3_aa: CASRETGEDSPLHF; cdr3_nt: TGCGCCAGCAGGGAGACAGGGGAGGATTCACCCCTCCACTTT
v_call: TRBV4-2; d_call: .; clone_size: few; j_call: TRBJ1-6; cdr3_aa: CASSAGWQGNSPLHF; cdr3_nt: TGTGCCAGCAGCGCTGGGTGGCAGGGGAATTCACCCCTCCACTTT
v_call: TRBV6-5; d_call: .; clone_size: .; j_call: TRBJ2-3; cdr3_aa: CASSYNTDTQYF; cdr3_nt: TGTGCCAGCAGTTATAATACAGATACGCAGTATTTT
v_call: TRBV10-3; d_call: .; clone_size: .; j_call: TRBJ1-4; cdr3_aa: CAIRQAANEKLFF; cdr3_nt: TGTGCCATCCGACAGGCGGCTAATGAAAAACTGTTTTTT
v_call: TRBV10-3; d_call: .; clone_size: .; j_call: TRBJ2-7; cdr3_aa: CAISRQVEQYF; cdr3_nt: TGTGCCATCAGCCGACAGGTCGAGCAGTACTTC
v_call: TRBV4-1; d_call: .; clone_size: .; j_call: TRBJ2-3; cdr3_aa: CASSQDRIGDTQYF; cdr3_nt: TGCGCCAGCAGCCAAGATAGAATTGGAGATACGCAGTATTTT
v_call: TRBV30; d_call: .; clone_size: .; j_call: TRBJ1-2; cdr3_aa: CACYNREDYGYTF; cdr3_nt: TGTGCCTGCTATAACAGGGAAGACTATGGCTACACCTTC
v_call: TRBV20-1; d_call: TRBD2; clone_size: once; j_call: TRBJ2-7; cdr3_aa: CSAKGGGRVHEQYF; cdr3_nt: TGCAGTGCTAAGGGTGGCGGGAGGGTCCACGAGCAGTACTTC
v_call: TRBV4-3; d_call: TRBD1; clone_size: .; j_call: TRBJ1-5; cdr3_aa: CASSPDRVGGNQPQHF; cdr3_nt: TGCGCCAGCAGCCCGGACAGGGTGGGAGGCAATCAGCCCCAGCATTTT
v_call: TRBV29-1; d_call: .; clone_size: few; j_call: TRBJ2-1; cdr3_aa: CSVVLPGSEQFF; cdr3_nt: TGCAGCGTCGTCCTTCCCGGCAGTGAGCAGTTCTTC
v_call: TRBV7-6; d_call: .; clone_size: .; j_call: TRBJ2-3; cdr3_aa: CASSLEFRGGSSTDTQYF; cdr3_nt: TGTGCCAGCAGCTTAGAGTTCCGCGGGGGCTCTAGCACAGATACGCAGTATTTT
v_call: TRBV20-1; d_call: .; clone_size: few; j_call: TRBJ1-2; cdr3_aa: CSARDREQDYGYTF; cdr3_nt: TGCAGTGCTAGAGATAGGGAACAGGACTATGGCTACACCTTC
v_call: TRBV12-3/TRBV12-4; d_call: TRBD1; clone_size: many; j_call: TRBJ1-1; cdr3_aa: CASSTSGTPGGAFF; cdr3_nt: TGTGCCAGCAGTACGTCCGGGACCCCAGGGGGAGCTTTCTTT
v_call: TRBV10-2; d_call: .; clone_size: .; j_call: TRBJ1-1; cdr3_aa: CASSESRSEAFF; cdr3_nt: TGCGCCAGCAGTGAGTCGCGAAGTGAAGCTTTCTTT
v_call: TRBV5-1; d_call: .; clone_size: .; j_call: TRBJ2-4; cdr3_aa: CASSAGAKNIQYF; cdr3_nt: TGCGCCAGCAGCGCGGGGGCCAAAAACATTCAGTACTTC
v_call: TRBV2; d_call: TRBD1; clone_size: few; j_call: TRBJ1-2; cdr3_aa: CASSATGGGYYGYTF; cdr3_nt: TGTGCCAGCAGCGCGACAGGGGGCGGCTACTATGGCTACACCTTC
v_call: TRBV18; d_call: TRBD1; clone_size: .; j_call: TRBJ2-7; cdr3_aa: CASSPPDRGSEQYF; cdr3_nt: TGTGCCAGCTCACCGCCCGACAGGGGTAGCGAGCAGTACTTC